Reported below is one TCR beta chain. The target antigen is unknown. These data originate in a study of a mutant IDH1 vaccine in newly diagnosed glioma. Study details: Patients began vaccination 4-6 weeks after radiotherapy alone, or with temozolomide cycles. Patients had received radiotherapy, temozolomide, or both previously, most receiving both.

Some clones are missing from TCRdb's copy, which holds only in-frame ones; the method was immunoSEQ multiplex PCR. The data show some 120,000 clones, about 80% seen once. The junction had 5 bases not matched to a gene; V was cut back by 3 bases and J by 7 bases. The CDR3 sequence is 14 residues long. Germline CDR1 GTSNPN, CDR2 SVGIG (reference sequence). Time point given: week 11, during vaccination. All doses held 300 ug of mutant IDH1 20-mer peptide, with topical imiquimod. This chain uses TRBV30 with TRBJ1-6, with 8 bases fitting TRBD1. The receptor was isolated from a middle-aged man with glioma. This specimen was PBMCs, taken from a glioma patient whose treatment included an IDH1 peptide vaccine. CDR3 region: CAWRGTGGNSPLHF. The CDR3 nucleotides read TGTGCCTGGAGGGGAACAGGGGGGAATTCACCCCTCCACTTT.